The 14 T cell receptor beta chains below were found in one sample sequenced in a study of PD-1 blockade in classical Hodgkin lymphoma. The assay was immunoSEQ multiplex PCR, and TCRdb's table has in-frame clones only and misses some. The repertoire holds a few thousand clones, with approximately 64% as singletons. Each of the patients experienced relapse following autologous stem cell transplantation, and their brentuximab vedotin exposure differed. The starting material was peripheral blood mononuclear cells (PBMCs), obtained before the second cycle of nivolumab. These receptors were collected from a human donor with classical Hodgkin lymphoma.

The rearrangement uses TRBV7-3 and TRBJ2-3; D may be TRBD1 (5 bases). The CDR3 totals 17 residues. Germline V gene data show CDR1 as SGHTA and CDR2 as FQGTGA. V was cut by 2 bases and J by 4 bases, with 19 bases left in between. The CDR3 sequence: CASSLLLEKDTPDTQYF. CDR3 sequence (DNA): TGTGCCAGCAGCTTATTATTAGAGAAGGACACACCAGATACGCAGTATTTT.

This sequence joins TRBV28 and TRBJ1-2, with D possibly matching TRBD1 (5 bases). The ends were cut back, 3 bases at V and 4 bases at J, with 15 bases in the middle. Germline V gene lookup returns CDR1 MDHEN and CDR2 SYDVKM. This CDR3 contains 15 residues. CDR3 sequence: CASSFTAGYSYGYTF. The CDR3 DNA reads as TGTGCCAGCAGTTTCACGGCAGGGTACAGCTATGGCTACACCTTC.

The CDR3 sequence is CASSGSGSYEQYF. As DNA, the CDR3 is TGTGCCAGCAGCGGTAGCGGGAGTTACGAGCAGTACTTC. The rearrangement links TRBV9 to TRBJ2-7, with TRBD2 identical over 9 bases. J lost 4 bases, V lost 3 bases, and 2 bases had no gene match. Germline loops: CDR1 SGDLS, CDR2 YYNGEE. The length of the CDR3 is 13 residues.

V gene TRBV6-5 combines with J gene TRBJ1-1; D perhaps matches TRBD1 (5 bases). Trimming shortened V by 5 bases and J by 1 base, and 8 bases separated the two germline ends. The germline V gene encodes CDR1 MNHEY and CDR2 SVGAGI. The length of the CDR3 is 13 residues. The CDR3 is CASSHQGNTEAFF. The DNA for the CDR3 is TGTGCCAGCAGTCACCAGGGGAACACTGAAGCTTTCTTT.

The chain uses TRBV10-2 and TRBJ1-1; the match to TRBD1 covers 7 bases. V lost 8 bases and J lost 3; bases outside the gene matches: 9. CDR1 is WSHSY and CDR2 is SAAADI in the germline V gene. The CDR3 totals 14 residues. The CDR3 bases are TGCGCCAGCCGACTCTCAGGGGGGGACACTGAAGCTTTCTTT. Protein: CASRLSGGDTEAFF.

The chain links TRBV15 to TRBJ1-5; D perhaps matches TRBD1 (5 bases). Germline CDR1 is LNHNV and CDR2 is YYDKDF (reference sequence). The germline V and J ends were trimmed by 1 base and 4 bases, with 8 bases remaining between them. The length of the CDR3 is 14 residues. CDR3 region: CATSRGQPNQPQHF. CDR3 coding DNA: TGTGCCACCAGCAGAGGACAGCCAAATCAGCCCCAGCATTTT.

The chain recombines TRBV5-7 with TRBJ2-7; TRBD1 might be the D (6 bases). TRBV5-7 is classed as an ORF, of uncertain function. Trimming left V 0 bases short and J 4 bases short, with 14 bases between. The CDR3 consists of 15 residues. CDR3 protein: CASSLGQGMGYEQYF. Written as DNA, the CDR3 is TGTGCCAGCAGCTTGGGTCAGGGGATGGGATACGAGCAGTACTTC.

V gene TRBV4-3 combines with J gene TRBJ1-2; TRBD1 matches at 11 bases. Trimming cost V 4 bases and J 4 bases; bases outside gene matches: 14. The CDR3 contains 18 residues. Germline V CDR1 and CDR2: LGHNA, YSLEER. The CDR3 nucleotides read TGCGCCAGCAGCCCTTCTGGACAGGGGGCGTCTATCTTCTATGGCTACACCTTC. Translating it yields CASSPSGQGASIFYGYTF.

The chain links TRBV29-1 to TRBJ2-7, with 10 bases aligning to TRBD2. CDR1 SQVTM and CDR2 ANQGSEA come from the germline V gene. This CDR3 is built from 12 residues. Trimming cost V 3 bases and J 9 bases; bases outside gene matches: 5. The CDR3 here is CSVDLAGAGQYF. CDR3 in DNA: TGCAGCGTTGACCTAGCGGGAGCGGGGCAGTACTTC.

Regarding this clone: One end of the junction varies from germline; a read error may be responsible. The same CDR3 can be traced to other DNA sequences in this sample. The J gene is TRBJ1-1, the V gene TRBV5-4; a possible D gene is TRBD1 (6 bases). This CDR3 has 16 amino acids. CDR1 is SGHNT, CDR2 YYREEE, per germline (reference sequence). CDR3 sequence: CASSLSSFGQNTEAFF. CDR3 DNA sequence: TGTGCCAGCAGCCTCTCGAGTTTTGGACAGAACACTGAAGCTTTCTTC.

The chain carries TRBV9 and TRBJ2-1; maybe TRBD1 (6 bases). This CDR3 comprises 14 residues. Trimming removed 4 bases from V and 7 bases from J, with 15 bases in between. The germline gives CDR1 SGDLS, CDR2 YYNGEE. The CDR3 protein is CASSKQGAPNEQFF. CDR3 coding DNA: TGTGCCAGCAGCAAACAGGGTGCCCCTAATGAGCAGTTCTTC.

The rearrangement uses TRBV9 and TRBJ1-5, with a weak D call TRBD1 (6 bases). From germline, CDR1 is SGDLS and CDR2 YYNGEE. V was shortened by 3 bases and J by 1 base, with 11 bases between the two germline ends. The CDR3 has 15 amino acids. Here the CDR3 reads CASSEGGASNQPQHF. CDR3 bases: TGTGCCAGCAGCGAGGGGGGGGCGAGCAATCAGCCCCAGCATTTT.

This clone has a single count. The chain employs TRBV7-9 and TRBJ2-7, with unresolved D. This CDR3 is 13 amino acids long. The V gene lost 1 base and the J gene lost 6 bases, with 10 bases spanning the gap. Germline V gene data show CDR1 as SEHNR and CDR2 as FQNEAQ (reference sequence). CDR3 in DNA: TGTGCCAGCAGCTTAGACCCTCATGTCGAGCAGTACTTC. Protein product: CASSLDPHVEQYF.

The CDR3 nucleotides are TGTGCCAGCAGCTTAGCGTCCGGCGAGCAGTACTTC. This encodes CASSLASGEQYF. The chain links TRBV7-8 to TRBJ2-7; no firm D call. Germline V lookup: CDR1 SGHVS, CDR2 FQNEAQ. Trimming left V 0 bases short and J 6 bases short, with 6 bases between. This CDR3 has 12 amino acids.